The rows below give T cell receptor beta chains drawn from one sample of a study of radiotherapy plus CTLA-4 blockade in lung cancer. Profiled with immunoSEQ multiplex PCR; TCRdb holds only in-frame clones, not every one. The sample shows tens of thousands of clones, about 78% of them seen only once. The sample here was peripheral blood, taken from a patient treated with radiotherapy plus ipilimumab. All receptors derive from a human donor with non-small cell lung cancer who had a partial response to radiotherapy plus ipilimumab. Some clones in this sample may be carry-over from other donors' samples. Both conserved end residues are part of each CDR3. A D gene is named only where the DNA matches it firmly. Clone size is given for some rows only: seen once, a few or many times, or a class if the clone is expanded.

J gene | clone size | D gene | V gene | CDR3 DNA | CDR3 protein
TRBJ1-6 | NA | TRBD1 | TRBV18 | TGTGCCAGCTCACCAGCGCGGGACAGGGGGCTTCGCCTCCACTTT | CASSPARDRGLRLHF
TRBJ2-7 | NA | NA | TRBV6-5 | TGTGCCAGCAGTTACGGGTCGGGTCATTCCTACGAGCAGTACTTC | CASSYGSGHSYEQYF
TRBJ2-3 | NA | TRBD2 | TRBV19 | TGTGCCAGTAGTGAGGGAGGGGCAGATACGCAGTATTTT | CASSEGGADTQYF
TRBJ1-4 | once | NA | TRBV5-5 | TGTGCCAGCAGCTTGTCAGGGGATGCCGAAAAACTGTTTTTT | CASSLSGDAEKLFF
TRBJ2-1 | once | TRBD2 | TRBV5-6 | TGTGCCAGCAGCGGCAAGCGGGGGGGCTACAATGAGCAGTTCTTC | CASSGKRGGYNEQFF
TRBJ2-7 | NA | NA | TRBV18 | TGTGCCAGCTCACCACTGACTCCCGGCGAGCAGTACTTC | CASSPLTPGEQYF
TRBJ1-3 | NA | TRBD1 | TRBV11-2 | TGTGCCAGCAGCACCACAGGGGCCATAAATAGCTACTCTGGAAACACCATATATTTT | CASSTTGAINSYSGNTIYF
TRBJ1-3 | NA | TRBD1 | TRBV6-5 | TGTGCCAGCAATACAGGGGGTACTGGAAACACCATATATTTT | CASNTGGTGNTIYF
TRBJ2-7 | once | NA | TRBV6-6 | TGTGCCAGCAGCTATCCGGGTGGATACGAGCAGTACTTC | CASSYPGGYEQYF
TRBJ2-7 | NA | NA | TRBV7-2 | TGTGCCAGCAGGGAAGCCGCCGCTAGGACAGCCTACGAGCAGTACTTC | CASREAAARTAYEQYF
TRBJ2-7 | NA | NA | TRBV28 | TGTGCCAGCAGTTTTCTGGAGGAGGCCTACGAGCAGTACTTC | CASSFLEEAYEQYF
TRBJ2-7 | NA | NA | TRBV4-2 | TGTGCCAGCAGCCAAGGCAGACAGAAAACCTACGAGCAGTACTTC | CASSQGRQKTYEQYF
TRBJ2-3 | NA | NA | TRBV5-4 | TGTGCCAGCAGCTCGCCACAGGAGCGCACAGATACGCAGTATTTT | CASSSPQERTDTQYF
TRBJ1-1 | NA | TRBD1 | TRBV5-1 | TGCGCCAGCAGCTTGGGCCAGGGGGCTCGGAACACTGAAGCTTTCTTT | CASSLGQGARNTEAFF
TRBJ2-3 | NA | TRBD2 | TRBV6-5 | TGTGCCAGCAAGCGGGGGGGAACAGATACGCAGTATTTT | CASKRGGTDTQYF
TRBJ1-5 | once | NA | TRBV7-9 | TGTGCCAGCAGCTCAGGGGTTAGCAATCAGCCCCAGCATTTT | CASSSGVSNQPQHF
TRBJ2-2 | NA | TRBD1 | TRBV19 | TGTGCCAGTAGCTCACAGGGGGCCGGGGAGCTGTTTTTT | CASSSQGAGELFF